This T cell receptor (beta chain) was sequenced for a study of CD8+CD57+ T cells in acquired aplastic anemia. Study at large: Sorted CD4+ and CD8+ cells gave an average of approximately 3.4 ug of DNA.

Genomic DNA, the template, was used for profiling of the TCR beta VDJ and CDR3. TCRdb fed the reads into MiXCR, producing one record per CDR3 protein. The sample comprises 120,000 or so distinct CDR3 sequences, around 46% of which are singletons, and 2% to 3% rests with the top ten. Germline lookup yields CDR1 ENHRY and CDR2 SYGVKD. The V gene lost 8 bases and the J gene lost 5 bases, with 13 bases spanning the gap. This CDR3 comprises 13 residues. This clonotype occurred once. Its antigen remains unidentified. Broader study findings: Patients and controls turned out to have roughly 30 CD8+ CDR3 sequences in common.

This clonotype was sampled from a human donor in good health, serving as a control. This sequence joins TRBV10-3 and TRBJ2-1, with D maybe TRBD1 (5 bases). Sequenced: sorted CD4+, CD8+, or CD8+CD57+ T cells (not recorded which) from PBMCs. The CDR3 protein is CAISTGTDNEQFF. The DNA for the CDR3 is TGTGCCATCTCAACAGGAACTGACAATGAGCAGTTCTTC.